This T cell receptor (beta chain) was documented in a study of OX40 agonist ivuxolimab in advanced cancers. Study-wide context: Clinicians treated patients with ivuxolimab, an agonistic anti-OX40 (CD134) antibody.

Blood got drawn at baseline, again on cycle 4 day 1, and then on cycle 7 day 1. The repertoire was sequenced with immunoSEQ multiplex PCR; TCRdb's copy has only in-frame clones and lacks some. This table holds about 76,000 clones, about 80% found once. The V segment lost 2 bases and the J segment 3 bases; nucleotides outside the gene matches: 6. Germline CDR1 reads SGHVS; CDR2 reads FQNEAQ. This CDR3 comprises 15 residues. The receptor was isolated from an adult with an advanced solid tumor such as melanoma, head and neck, liver or kidney cancer. The J gene is TRBJ2-7, the V gene TRBV7-8; 8 nucleotides align to TRBD2. The material sequenced was CD4+ or CD8+ T cells sorted from blood, taken in a trial of the OX40 agonist ivuxolimab. In nucleotides, the CDR3 is TGTGCCAGCAGCTTACGGGGTAGCGGGAACTACGAGCAGTACTTC. Protein: CASSLRGSGNYEQYF.